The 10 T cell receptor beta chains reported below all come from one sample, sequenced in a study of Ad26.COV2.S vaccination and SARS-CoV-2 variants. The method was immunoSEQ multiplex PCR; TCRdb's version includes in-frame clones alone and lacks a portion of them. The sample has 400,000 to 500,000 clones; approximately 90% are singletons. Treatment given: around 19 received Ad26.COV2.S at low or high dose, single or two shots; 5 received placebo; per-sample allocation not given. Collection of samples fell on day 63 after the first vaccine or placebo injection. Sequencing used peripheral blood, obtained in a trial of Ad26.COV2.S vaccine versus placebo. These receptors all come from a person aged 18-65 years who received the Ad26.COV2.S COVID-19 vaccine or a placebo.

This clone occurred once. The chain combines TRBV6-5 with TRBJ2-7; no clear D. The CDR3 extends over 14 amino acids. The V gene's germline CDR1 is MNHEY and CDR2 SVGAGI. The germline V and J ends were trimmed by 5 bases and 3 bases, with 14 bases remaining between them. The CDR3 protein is CASSTGRLYYEQYF. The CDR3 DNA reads TGTGCCAGCAGTACTGGACGGCTTTACTACGAGCAGTACTTC.

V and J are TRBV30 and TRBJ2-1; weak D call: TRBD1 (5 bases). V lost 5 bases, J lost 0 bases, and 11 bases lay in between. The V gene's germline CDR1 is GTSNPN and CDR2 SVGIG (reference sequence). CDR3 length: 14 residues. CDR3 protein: CAWGADRSYNEQFF. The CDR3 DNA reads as TGTGCCTGGGGGGCGGACCGCTCCTACAATGAGCAGTTCTTC.

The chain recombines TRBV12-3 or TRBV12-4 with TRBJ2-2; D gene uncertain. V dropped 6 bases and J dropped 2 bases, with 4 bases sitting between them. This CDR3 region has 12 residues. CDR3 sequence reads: CASSTNTGELFF. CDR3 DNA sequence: TGTGCCAGCAGCACCAACACCGGGGAGCTGTTTTTT.

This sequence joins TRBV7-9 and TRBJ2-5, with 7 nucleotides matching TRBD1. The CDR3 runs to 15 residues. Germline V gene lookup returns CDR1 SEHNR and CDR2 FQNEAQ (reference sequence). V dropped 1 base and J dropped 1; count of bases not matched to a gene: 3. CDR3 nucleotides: TGTGCCAGCAGCTTAGACAGGACAGGCCAAGAGACCCAGTACTTC. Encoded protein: CASSLDRTGQETQYF. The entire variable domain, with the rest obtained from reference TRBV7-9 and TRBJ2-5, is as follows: DTGVSQNPRHKITKRGQNVTFRCDPISEHNRLYWYRQTLGQGPEFLTYFQNEAQLEKSRLLSDRFSAERPKGSFSTLEIQRTEQGDSAMYLCASSLDRTGQETQYFGPGTRLLVL.

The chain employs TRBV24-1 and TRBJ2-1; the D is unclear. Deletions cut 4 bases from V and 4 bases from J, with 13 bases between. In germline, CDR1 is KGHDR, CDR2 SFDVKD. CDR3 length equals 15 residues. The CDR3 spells CATSDSVLGYNEQFF. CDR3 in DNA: TGTGCCACCAGTGACTCGGTGTTAGGATACAATGAGCAGTTCTTC.

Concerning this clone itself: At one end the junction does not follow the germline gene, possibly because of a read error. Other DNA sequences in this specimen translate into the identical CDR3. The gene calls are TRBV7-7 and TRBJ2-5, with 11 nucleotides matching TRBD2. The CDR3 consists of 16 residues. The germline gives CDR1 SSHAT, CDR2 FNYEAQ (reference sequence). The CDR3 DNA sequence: TGTGCTAGCAGCTTAGGGCTAGCGGGGGGACAAGAGACCCAGTACTTC. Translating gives CASSLGLAGGQETQYF.

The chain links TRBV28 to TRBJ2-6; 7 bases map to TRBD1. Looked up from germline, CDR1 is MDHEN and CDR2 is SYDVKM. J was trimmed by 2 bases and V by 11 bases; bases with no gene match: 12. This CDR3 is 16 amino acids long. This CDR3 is CACIGQDLAGANVLTF. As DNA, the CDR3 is TGTGCCTGCATCGGACAGGACCTCGCTGGGGCCAACGTCCTGACTTTC. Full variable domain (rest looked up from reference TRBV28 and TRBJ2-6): DVKVTQSSRYLVKRTGEKVFLECVQDMDHENMFWYRQDPGLGLRLIYFSYDVKMKEKGDIPEGYSVSREKKERFSLILESASTNQTSMYLCACIGQDLAGANVLTFGAGSRLTVL.

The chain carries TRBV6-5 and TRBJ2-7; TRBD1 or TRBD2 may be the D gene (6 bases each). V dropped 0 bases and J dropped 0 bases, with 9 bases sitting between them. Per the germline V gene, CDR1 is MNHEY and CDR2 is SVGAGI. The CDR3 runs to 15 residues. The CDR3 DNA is TGTGCCAGCAGTTACTCTCGGGGGCTCTCCTACGAGCAGTACTTC. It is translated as CASSYSRGLSYEQYF.

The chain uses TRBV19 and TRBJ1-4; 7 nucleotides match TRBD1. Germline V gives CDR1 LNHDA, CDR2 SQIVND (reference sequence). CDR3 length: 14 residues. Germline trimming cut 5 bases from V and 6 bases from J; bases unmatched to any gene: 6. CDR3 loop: CASSGGGTDEKLFF. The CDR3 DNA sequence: TGTGCCAGTAGTGGGGGCGGGACAGATGAAAAACTGTTTTTT. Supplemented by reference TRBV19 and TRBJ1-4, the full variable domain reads DGGITQSPKYLFRKEGQNVTLSCEQNLNHDAMYWYRQDPGQGLRLIYYSQIVNDFQKGDIAEGYSVSREKKESFPLTVTSAQKNPTAFYLCASSGGGTDEKLFFGSGTQLSVL.

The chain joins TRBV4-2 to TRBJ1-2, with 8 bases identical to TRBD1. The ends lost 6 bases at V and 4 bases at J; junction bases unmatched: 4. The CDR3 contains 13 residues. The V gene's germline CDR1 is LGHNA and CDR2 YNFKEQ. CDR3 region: CASRQTGAYGYTF. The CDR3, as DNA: TGTGCCAGCAGGCAGACAGGGGCCTATGGCTACACCTTC.